This T cell receptor beta chain comes out of a study of shared T cell receptors in the human thymus. Using immunoSEQ multiplex PCR, the repertoire was profiled, and TCRdb retains in-frame clones only, with some absent. The sample has hundreds of thousands of clones; 87% are singletons. The V gene's germline CDR1 is SGHRS and CDR2 YFSETQ. The CDR3 runs to 15 residues. After removal of 6 bases from V and 5 bases from J, the junction contained 10 bases not matched to a gene. The data were also submitted as part of a second study, on human thymus T cells. That study reports: All donors were healthy Finnish infants who were undergoing corrective surgery to treat congenital heart defects. Resections that were taken during corrective heart surgery supplied the thymus tissue. What appeared biased in thymic and blood repertoires was the usage of V and J genes. Related research described thymic repertoires that were highly overlapping among unrelated individuals.

The chain employs TRBV5-1 and TRBJ1-1; 10 nucleotides match TRBD1. The source is a boy in the first two years of life with a congenital heart defect. The specimen was thymocytes. CDR3 protein: CASKSRTGGRTEAFF. The CDR3, as DNA: TGCGCCAGCAAAAGTAGGACAGGGGGGAGGACTGAAGCTTTCTTT. The full variable domain, completed using reference TRBV5-1 and TRBJ1-1, is KAGVTQTPRYLIKTRGQQVTLSCSPISGHRSVSWYQQTPGQGLQFLFEYFSETQRNKGNFPGRFSGRQFSNSRSEMNVSTLELGDSALYLCASKSRTGGRTEAFFGQGTRLTVV.